A selection of T cell receptor beta chains follows, all from one sample in a study of cytomegalovirus exposure and HLA in healthy donors. The table came from immunoSEQ multiplex PCR; TCRdb's copy has only in-frame clones and leaves some out. The table includes more than 95,000 clones, about three quarters detected once. The sample taken for sequencing was PBMCs. These receptors all stem from a man aged 55 to 70 in good health and CMV-seropositive. Both conserved end residues are part of each CDR3. The order of the fields is clone size, J gene, V gene, D gene, CDR3 protein, CDR3 DNA. D genes are given only for firm matches. Clone size is not always given. Where it is, it says once, few, many or a class for expanded clones.

-,TRBJ2-3,TRBV7-2,TRBD1,CASSADRGGTDTQYF,TGTGCCAGCAGCGCCGACAGGGGTGGCACAGATACGCAGTATTTT
-,TRBJ1-2,TRBV7-8,-,CASSRTVNYGYTF,TGTGCCAGCAGCCGGACAGTTAACTATGGCTACACCTTC
-,TRBJ2-7,TRBV11-3,-,CASSLVPSYEQYF,TGTGCCAGCAGCTTAGTTCCCAGCTACGAGCAGTACTTC
-,TRBJ1-6,TRBV6-4,-,CASRLSGGNSPLHF,TGTGCCAGCCGCCTAAGTGGAGGGAATTCACCCCTCCACTTT
-,TRBJ1-2,TRBV28,-,CASSSLYGYTF,TGTGCCAGCAGTTCCCTCTATGGCTACACCTTC
-,TRBJ2-2,TRBV5-4,TRBD1,CAFGQGGNTGELFF,TGTGCCTTCGGACAGGGCGGGAACACCGGGGAGCTGTTTTTT
-,TRBJ1-5,TRBV19,-,CASSPDTNQPQHF,TGTGCCAGTAGCCCGGACACGAATCAGCCCCAGCATTTT
-,TRBJ1-1,TRBV5-1,-,CASSLAGGEAFF,TGCGCCAGCAGCTTGGCCGGGGGAGAAGCTTTCTTT
-,TRBJ2-7,TRBV6-4,-,CATRVGSYEQYF,TGTGCTACCAGGGTCGGCTCCTACGAGCAGTACTTC
-,TRBJ1-2,TRBV6-5,-,CASSGQSANYGYTF,TGTGCCAGCAGCGGACAATCGGCTAACTATGGCTACACCTTC
-,TRBJ1-2,TRBV4-2,-,CASSQSPQGNYGYTF,TGTGCCAGCAGCCAATCCCCCCAGGGTAACTATGGCTACACCTTC
-,TRBJ2-7,TRBV28,TRBD2,CASSTAAGFTYEQYF,TGTGCCAGCAGCACCGCAGCGGGGTTCACCTACGAGCAGTACTTC
-,TRBJ2-7,TRBV19,TRBD1,CASSRRGQGSEQYF,TGTGCCAGTAGTAGGAGAGGACAGGGGAGCGAGCAGTACTTC
-,TRBJ2-2,TRBV18,-,CASSPPTFLGELFF,TGTGCCAGCTCACCCCCCACTTTCCTCGGGGAGCTGTTTTTT
-,TRBJ1-4,TRBV5-1,TRBD1,CASSLADRAVEKLFF,TGCGCCAGCAGCTTGGCGGACAGGGCTGTTGAAAAACTGTTTTTT
once,TRBJ2-5,TRBV7-9,TRBD1,CSSSYPGQRGRETQYF,TGTTCCAGCAGCTACCCGGGACAGAGGGGGCGAGAGACCCAGTACTTC
few,TRBJ1-6,TRBV4-3,-,CASSSMRSSGSYNSPLHF,TGCGCCAGCAGCTCAATGCGGTCGAGCGGTTCCTATAATTCACCCCTCCACTTT
few,TRBJ2-7,TRBV6-1,-,CASSPTAESLYEQYF,TGTGCCAGCAGCCCGACAGCCGAAAGCCTCTACGAGCAGTACTTC
-,TRBJ2-5,TRBV10-3,-,CAISDREETQYF,TGTGCCATCAGTGACAGGGAAGAGACCCAGTACTTC
-,TRBJ2-7,TRBV9,TRBD2,CASSVDPGGPGEQYF,TGTGCCAGCAGCGTAGACCCGGGGGGGCCGGGCGAGCAGTACTTC
-,TRBJ1-1,TRBV29-1,-,CSATTGTMNTEAFF,TGCAGCGCCACCACAGGGACCATGAACACTGAAGCTTTCTTT
few,TRBJ2-5,TRBV5-1,TRBD1,CASSLELGQASQYF,TGCGCCAGCAGCTTGGAGTTGGGACAGGCATCCCAGTACTTC
-,TRBJ1-1,TRBV14,-,CASSQVGETEAFF,TGTGCCAGCAGCCAAGTCGGTGAGACTGAAGCTTTCTTT
-,TRBJ1-6,TRBV19,-,CASSVSSSPLHF,TGTGCCAGTAGCGTTTCGAGTTCACCCCTCCACTTT
-,TRBJ1-5,TRBV28,-,CASRPRGQPYSNQPQHF,TGTGCCAGCAGACCCCGAGGACAGCCTTATAGCAATCAGCCCCAGCATTTT
-,TRBJ2-1,TRBV19,-,CASSPREWSSYNEQFF,TGTGCCAGTAGCCCGAGGGAGTGGAGCTCCTACAATGAGCAGTTCTTC
-,TRBJ2-3,TRBV29-1,-,CSVQTEPNTQYF,TGCAGCGTCCAAACAGAGCCGAATACGCAGTATTTT
many,TRBJ2-4,TRBV6-6,-,CASSSQGPIAKNIQYF,TGTGCCAGCAGTTCACAGGGACCGATAGCCAAAAACATTCAGTACTTC
-,TRBJ1-1,TRBV10-3,-,CAISETPDTKAFF,TGTGCCATCAGTGAGACTCCCGACACGAAAGCTTTCTTT
-,TRBJ1-4,TRBV18,TRBD1,CASSPDRGGEKLFF,TGTGCCAGCTCACCCGACAGGGGAGGGGAAAAACTGTTTTTT
-,TRBJ2-1,TRBV19,TRBD1,CASGQGTYNEQFF,TGTGCCAGCGGACAGGGGACCTACAATGAGCAGTTCTTC
-,TRBJ1-1,TRBV6-5,TRBD1,CASSSAGQGNTEAFF,TGTGCCAGCAGTTCCGCGGGACAGGGGAACACTGAAGCTTTCTTT
-,TRBJ2-3,TRBV9,-,CASSVDGGPTGSDTQYF,TGTGCCAGCAGCGTAGATGGGGGCCCAACCGGGTCAGATACGCAGTATTTT
-,TRBJ2-7,TRBV7-2,TRBD2,CASSRLGGESLEQYF,TGTGCCAGCAGCCGACTCGGGGGGGAATCCCTCGAGCAGTACTTC